Sequencing of this T cell receptor beta chain was carried out in a study of cytomegalovirus exposure and HLA in healthy donors. Study results and limitations: Immune exposure information available was restricted to CMV serostatus.

PCR used 60 Vbeta primers and 13 Jbeta primers. The method was immunoSEQ multiplex PCR; TCRdb's version includes in-frame clones alone and lacks a portion of them. The repertoire includes some 200,000 clones, 79% of them detected once, and 1.5% to 1.7% sits in the top ten. The CDR3 has 14 amino acids. V was cut by 4 bases and J by 5 bases, with 13 bases left in between. The V gene's germline CDR1 is MNHEY and CDR2 SMNVEV (reference sequence). Comments on this clone: Its antigen remains unknown.

The sequence was collected from a girl between 10 and 17 years old in good health and CMV-seropositive. The chain joins TRBV27 to TRBJ2-3, with TRBD1 as a possible D gene (6 bases). Sequenced: PBMCs. The CDR3 loop is CASSSQDSQDTQYF. The CDR3 nucleotides are TGTGCCAGCAGTTCGCAGGACAGCCAAGATACGCAGTATTTT.